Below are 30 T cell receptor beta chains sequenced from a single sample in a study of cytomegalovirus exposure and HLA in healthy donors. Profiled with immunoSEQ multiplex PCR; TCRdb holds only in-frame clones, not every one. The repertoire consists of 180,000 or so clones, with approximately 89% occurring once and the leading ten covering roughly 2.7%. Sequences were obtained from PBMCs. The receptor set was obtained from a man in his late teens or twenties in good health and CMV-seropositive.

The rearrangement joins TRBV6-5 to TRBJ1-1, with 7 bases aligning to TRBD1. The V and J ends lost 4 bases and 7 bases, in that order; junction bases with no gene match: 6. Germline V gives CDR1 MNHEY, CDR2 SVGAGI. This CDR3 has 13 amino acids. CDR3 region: CASSFGQEREAFF. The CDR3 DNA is TGTGCCAGCAGTTTCGGACAGGAGCGTGAAGCTTTCTTT.

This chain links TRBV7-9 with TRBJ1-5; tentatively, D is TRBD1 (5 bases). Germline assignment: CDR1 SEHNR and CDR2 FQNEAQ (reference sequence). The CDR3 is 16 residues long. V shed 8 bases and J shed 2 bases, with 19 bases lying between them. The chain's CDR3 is CASALGAGWGNQPQHF. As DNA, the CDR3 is TGTGCCAGCGCCTTAGGGGCAGGGTGGGGCAATCAGCCCCAGCATTTT.

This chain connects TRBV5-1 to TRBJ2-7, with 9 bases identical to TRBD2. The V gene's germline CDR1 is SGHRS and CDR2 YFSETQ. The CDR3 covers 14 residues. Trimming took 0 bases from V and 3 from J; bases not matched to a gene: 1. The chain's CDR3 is CASSLGLADYEQYF. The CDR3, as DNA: TGCGCCAGCAGCTTGGGACTAGCGGACTACGAGCAGTACTTC.

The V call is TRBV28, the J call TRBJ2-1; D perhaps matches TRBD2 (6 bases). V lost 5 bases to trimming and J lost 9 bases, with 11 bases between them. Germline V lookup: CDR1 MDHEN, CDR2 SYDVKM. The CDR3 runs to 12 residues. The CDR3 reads CASSTLGGEQFF. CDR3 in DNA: TGTGCCAGCAGTACCCTCGGGGGTGAGCAGTTCTTC.

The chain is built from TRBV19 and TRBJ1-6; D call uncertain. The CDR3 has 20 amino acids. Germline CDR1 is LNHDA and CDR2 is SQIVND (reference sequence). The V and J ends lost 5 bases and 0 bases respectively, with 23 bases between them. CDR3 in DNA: TGTGCCAGTAGTTACCGCCAGCGGACCGAAAAGAGCTCCTATAATTCACCCCTCCACTTT. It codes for CASSYRQRTEKSSYNSPLHF.

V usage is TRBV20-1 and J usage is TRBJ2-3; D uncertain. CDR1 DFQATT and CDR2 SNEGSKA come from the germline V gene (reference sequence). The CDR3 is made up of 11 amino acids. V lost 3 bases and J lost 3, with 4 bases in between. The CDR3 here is CSASSTDTQYF. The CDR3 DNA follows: TGCAGTGCTAGTAGTACAGATACGCAGTATTTT.

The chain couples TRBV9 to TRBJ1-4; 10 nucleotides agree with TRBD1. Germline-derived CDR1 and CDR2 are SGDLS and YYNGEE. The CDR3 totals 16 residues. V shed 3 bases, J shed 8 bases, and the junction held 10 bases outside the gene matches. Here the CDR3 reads CASSARLGQGTEKLFF. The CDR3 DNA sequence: TGTGCCAGCAGCGCCCGGTTGGGACAGGGGACCGAAAAACTGTTTTTT.

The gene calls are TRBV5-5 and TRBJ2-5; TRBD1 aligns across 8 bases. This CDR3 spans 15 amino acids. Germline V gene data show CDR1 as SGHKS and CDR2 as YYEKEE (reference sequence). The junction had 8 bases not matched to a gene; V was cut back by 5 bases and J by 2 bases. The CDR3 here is CASRVDRGRQETQYF. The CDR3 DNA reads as TGTGCCAGCAGGGTTGACAGGGGTCGTCAAGAGACCCAGTACTTC. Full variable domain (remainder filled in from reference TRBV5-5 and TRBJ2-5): DAGVTQSPTHLIKTRGQQVTLRCSPISGHKSVSWYQQVLGQGPQFIFQYYEKEERGRGNFPDRFSARQFPNYSSELNVNALLLGDSALYLCASRVDRGRQETQYFGPGTRLLVL.

The CDR3 DNA is TGCAGCGTTGAAGACCCAATCAACGAGCAGTACTTC. Protein: CSVEDPINEQYF. V gene TRBV29-1 combines with J gene TRBJ2-7, with unresolved D. The germline CDR1 and CDR2 sequences are SQVTM and ANQGSEA. The V and J ends lost 0 bases and 5 bases respectively, with 8 bases between them. The length of the CDR3 is 12 residues.

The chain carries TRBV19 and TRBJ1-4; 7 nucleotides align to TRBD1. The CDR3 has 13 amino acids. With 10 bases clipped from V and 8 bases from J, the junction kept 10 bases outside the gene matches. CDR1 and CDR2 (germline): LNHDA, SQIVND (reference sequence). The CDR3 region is CATRDSATEKLFF. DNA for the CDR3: TGTGCCACTCGGGACAGTGCAACCGAAAAACTGTTTTTT.

CDR3 region: CASRDRGYEQYF. In DNA form, the CDR3 reads TGTGCCAGCAGGGACAGGGGGTACGAGCAGTACTTC. The rearrangement joins TRBV2 to TRBJ2-7, with 10 bases matching TRBD1. V lost 6 bases, J lost 4 bases, and 0 bases stayed unmatched. Germline V lookup: CDR1 SNHLY, CDR2 FYNNEI. The CDR3 loop spans 12 amino acids.

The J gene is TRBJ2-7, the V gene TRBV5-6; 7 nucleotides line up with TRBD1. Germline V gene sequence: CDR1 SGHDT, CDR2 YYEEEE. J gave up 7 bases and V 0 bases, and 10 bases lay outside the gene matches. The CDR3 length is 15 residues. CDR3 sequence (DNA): TGTGCCAGCAGCTTGGGGTACAGGGGCCTCGGGGAGCAGTACTTC. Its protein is CASSLGYRGLGEQYF.

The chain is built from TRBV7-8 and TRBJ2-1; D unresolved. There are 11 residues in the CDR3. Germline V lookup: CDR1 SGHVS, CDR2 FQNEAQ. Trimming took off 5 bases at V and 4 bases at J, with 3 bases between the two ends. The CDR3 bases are TGTGCCAGCAGCCCTTACAATGAGCAGTTCTTC. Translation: CASSPYNEQFF.

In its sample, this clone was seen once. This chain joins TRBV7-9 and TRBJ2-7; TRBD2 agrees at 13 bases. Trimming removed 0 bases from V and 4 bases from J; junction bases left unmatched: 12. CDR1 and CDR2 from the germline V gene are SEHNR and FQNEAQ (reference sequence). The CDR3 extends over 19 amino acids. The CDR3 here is CASSLALLAGGPRIYEQYF. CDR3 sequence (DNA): TGTGCCAGCAGCTTAGCGCTACTAGCGGGAGGGCCTCGCATATACGAGCAGTACTTC.

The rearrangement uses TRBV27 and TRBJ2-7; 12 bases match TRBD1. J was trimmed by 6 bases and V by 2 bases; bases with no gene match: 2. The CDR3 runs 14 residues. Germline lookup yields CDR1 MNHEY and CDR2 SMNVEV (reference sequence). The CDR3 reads CASSLGTGGVEQYF. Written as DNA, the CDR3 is TGTGCCAGCAGTTTAGGGACAGGGGGCGTCGAGCAGTACTTC.

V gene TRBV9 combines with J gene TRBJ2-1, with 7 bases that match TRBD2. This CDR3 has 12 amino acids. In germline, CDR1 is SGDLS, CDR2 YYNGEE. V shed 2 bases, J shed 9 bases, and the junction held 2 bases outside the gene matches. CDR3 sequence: CASSVSSGEQFF. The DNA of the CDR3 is TGTGCCAGCAGCGTTTCTAGCGGTGAGCAGTTCTTC.

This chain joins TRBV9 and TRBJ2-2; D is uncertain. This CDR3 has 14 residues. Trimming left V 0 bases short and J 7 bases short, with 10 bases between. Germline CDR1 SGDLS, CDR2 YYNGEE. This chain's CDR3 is CASSVAGSSGELFF. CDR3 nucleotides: TGTGCCAGCAGCGTAGCTGGTAGTAGCGGGGAGCTGTTTTTT.

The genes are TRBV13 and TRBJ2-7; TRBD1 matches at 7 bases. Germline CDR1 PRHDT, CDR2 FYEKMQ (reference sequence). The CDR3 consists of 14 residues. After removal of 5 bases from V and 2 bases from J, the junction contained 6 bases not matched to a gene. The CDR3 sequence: CASSLRDRAYEQYF. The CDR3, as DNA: TGTGCCAGCAGCCTCCGGGACAGAGCCTACGAGCAGTACTTC.

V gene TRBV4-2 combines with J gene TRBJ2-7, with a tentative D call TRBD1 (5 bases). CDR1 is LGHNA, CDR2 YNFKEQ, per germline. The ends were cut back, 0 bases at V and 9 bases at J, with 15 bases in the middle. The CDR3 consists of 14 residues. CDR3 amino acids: CASSQDLGAQVQYF. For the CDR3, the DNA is TGTGCCAGCAGCCAAGACCTAGGGGCGCAGGTGCAGTACTTC.

CDR3 sequence reads: CASSQVYGGWDNEQFF. For the CDR3, the DNA is TGTGCCAGCAGCCAAGTTTATGGGGGGTGGGACAATGAGCAGTTCTTC. V gene TRBV4-2 combines with J gene TRBJ2-1; maybe TRBD2 (6 bases). CDR3 length equals 16 residues. V was pared by 1 base and J by 5 bases, with 15 bases between. Germline assignment: CDR1 LGHNA and CDR2 YNFKEQ.

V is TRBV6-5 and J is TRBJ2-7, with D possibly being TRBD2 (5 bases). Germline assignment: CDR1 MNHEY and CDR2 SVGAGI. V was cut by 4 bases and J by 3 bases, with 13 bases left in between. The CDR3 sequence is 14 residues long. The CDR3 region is CASSFSVSHYEQYF. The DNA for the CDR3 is TGTGCCAGCAGTTTTAGCGTAAGTCACTACGAGCAGTACTTC.

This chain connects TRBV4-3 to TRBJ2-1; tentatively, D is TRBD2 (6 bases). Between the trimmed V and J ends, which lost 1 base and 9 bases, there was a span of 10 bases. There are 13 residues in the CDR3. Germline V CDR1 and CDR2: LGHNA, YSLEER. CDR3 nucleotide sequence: TGCGCCAGCAGCCAAGGCAGACTAGGTGAGCAGTTCTTC. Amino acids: CASSQGRLGEQFF.

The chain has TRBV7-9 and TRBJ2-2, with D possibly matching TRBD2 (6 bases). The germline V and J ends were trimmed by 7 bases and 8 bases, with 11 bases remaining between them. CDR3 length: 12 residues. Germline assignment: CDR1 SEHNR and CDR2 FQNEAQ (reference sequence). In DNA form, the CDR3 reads TGTGCCAGCATTACCGGAGGGGGGGAGCTGTTTTTT. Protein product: CASITGGGELFF.

The CDR3, as DNA: TGTGCCACCTCACTTACAGGGCAAGAGACCCAGTACTTC. It encodes CATSLTGQETQYF. This chain joins TRBV10-3 and TRBJ2-5, with TRBD1 as a possible D gene (6 bases). Germline assignment: CDR1 ENHRY and CDR2 SYGVKD. This CDR3 has 13 amino acids. V shed 10 bases and J shed 2 bases, with 14 bases lying between them.

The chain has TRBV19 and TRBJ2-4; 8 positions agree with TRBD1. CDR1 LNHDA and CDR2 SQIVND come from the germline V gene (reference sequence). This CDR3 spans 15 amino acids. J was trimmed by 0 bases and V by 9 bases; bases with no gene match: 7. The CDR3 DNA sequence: TGTGCCAGCCGGGACAGGACCCTAGCCAAAAACATTCAGTACTTC. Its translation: CASRDRTLAKNIQYF.

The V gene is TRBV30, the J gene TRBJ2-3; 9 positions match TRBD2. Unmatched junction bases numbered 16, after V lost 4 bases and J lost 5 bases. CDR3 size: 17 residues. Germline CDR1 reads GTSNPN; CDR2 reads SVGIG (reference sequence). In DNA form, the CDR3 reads TGTGCCTGGAATTCACCCGGTCTAGCGGGGAGAGGAGATACGCAGTATTTT. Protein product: CAWNSPGLAGRGDTQYF.

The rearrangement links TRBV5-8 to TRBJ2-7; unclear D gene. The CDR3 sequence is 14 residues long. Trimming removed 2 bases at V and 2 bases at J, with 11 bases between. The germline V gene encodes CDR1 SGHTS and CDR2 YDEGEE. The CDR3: CASSFLDGPYEQYF. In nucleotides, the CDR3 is TGTGCCAGCAGCTTCCTAGACGGTCCCTACGAGCAGTACTTC.

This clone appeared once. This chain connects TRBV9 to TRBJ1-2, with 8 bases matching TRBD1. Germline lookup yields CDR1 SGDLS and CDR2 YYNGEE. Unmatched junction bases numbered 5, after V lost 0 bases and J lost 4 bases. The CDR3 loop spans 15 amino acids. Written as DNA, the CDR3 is TGTGCCAGCAGCGTAGGCTCAGGGGGCACCTATGGCTACACCTTC. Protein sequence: CASSVGSGGTYGYTF.

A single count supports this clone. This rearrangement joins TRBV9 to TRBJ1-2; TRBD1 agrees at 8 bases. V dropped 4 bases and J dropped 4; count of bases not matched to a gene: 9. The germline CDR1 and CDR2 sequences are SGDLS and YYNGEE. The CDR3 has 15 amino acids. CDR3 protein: CASSPTGAVGYGYTF. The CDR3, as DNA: TGTGCCAGCAGCCCGACAGGGGCGGTCGGCTATGGCTACACCTTC.

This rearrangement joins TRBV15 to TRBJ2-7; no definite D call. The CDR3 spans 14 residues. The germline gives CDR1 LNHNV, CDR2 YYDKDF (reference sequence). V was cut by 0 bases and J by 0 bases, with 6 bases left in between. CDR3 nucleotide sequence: TGTGCCACCAGCAGAGATCGGAGCTCCTACGAGCAGTACTTC. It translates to CATSRDRSSYEQYF.